Listed here are 28 T cell receptor beta chains from one sample, sequenced in a study of cytomegalovirus exposure and HLA in healthy donors. PCR amplification relied on 60 Vbeta primers (plus 13 Jbeta primers). Measured with immunoSEQ multiplex PCR; TCRdb has only the in-frame clones, and not every one. The profile covers roughly 190,000 clones, with approximately 78% appearing a single time and over 12% taken by the ten largest. The sample consisted of PBMCs. The receptor source for this set is a young woman in good health and CMV-seropositive.

This rearrangement joins TRBV5-1 to TRBJ2-5; 7 nucleotides align to TRBD1. The CDR3 covers 18 residues. Germline V CDR1 and CDR2: SGHRS, YFSETQ. Unmatched junction bases numbered 16, after V lost 0 bases and J lost 5 bases. The CDR3 DNA reads TGCGCCAGCAGCTTGGCCGGGACAGCCTTAACCCTTCAGGAGACCCAGTACTTC. Amino acids: CASSLAGTALTLQETQYF.

Comment on this clone: Additional DNA sequences in this sample encode the identical CDR3. The chain combines TRBV2 with TRBJ1-2, with D possibly TRBD1 on 6 matching bases. Germline V gene sequence: CDR1 SNHLY, CDR2 FYNNEI. V was clipped by 4 bases and J by 8 bases, with 11 bases between them. The CDR3 spans 12 residues. The CDR3 DNA follows: TGTGCCAGCAGTGGTACAGGGAGCGGCTACACCTTC. Its protein is CASSGTGSGYTF. Filled out from reference TRBV2 and TRBJ1-2, the complete variable domain reads EPEVTQTPSHQVTQMGQEVILRCVPISNHLYFYWYRQILGQKVEFLVSFYNNEISEKSEIFDDQFSVERPDGSNFTLKIRSTKLEDSAMYFCASSGTGSGYTFGSGTRLTVV.

The chain joins TRBV5-6 to TRBJ2-7; 7 bases are shared with TRBD2. Germline loops: CDR1 SGHDT, CDR2 YYEEEE. The CDR3 runs 16 residues. V dropped 6 bases and J dropped 3; count of bases not matched to a gene: 15. CDR3 sequence reads: CASTLGGSARGYEQYF. The CDR3, as DNA: TGTGCCAGCACCCTGGGAGGGAGCGCTAGAGGCTACGAGCAGTACTTC.

The chain has TRBV6-1 and TRBJ1-2; 7 nucleotides agree with TRBD1. Unmatched junction bases numbered 11, after V lost 3 bases and J lost 1 base. Germline loops: CDR1 MNHNS, CDR2 SASEGT. This CDR3 contains 17 residues. CDR3 in DNA: TGTGCCAGCAGTGATAACAGGGGAAATAGTTTTAACTATGGCTACACCTTC. Translating it yields CASSDNRGNSFNYGYTF.

This clone was observed a handful of times. The chain links TRBV19 to TRBJ2-7, with TRBD2 matching 8 bases. With V trimmed by 2 bases and J by 3 bases, 9 bases remained unmatched. The CDR3 runs to 16 residues. Germline loops: CDR1 LNHDA, CDR2 SQIVND (reference sequence). The CDR3 DNA is TGTGCCAGTAGTATAATGGGTAGCGGGGCTCACTACGAGCAGTACTTC. Its protein is CASSIMGSGAHYEQYF.

This chain uses TRBV30 with TRBJ2-5; 7 nucleotides match TRBD1. Trimming removed 5 bases from V and 5 bases from J; junction bases left unmatched: 5. Per the germline V gene, CDR1 is GTSNPN and CDR2 is SVGIG (reference sequence). The CDR3 sequence is 12 residues long. CDR3 sequence: CAWGRGKETQYF. CDR3 DNA: TGTGCCTGGGGCAGGGGGAAGGAGACCCAGTACTTC.

Turning to this clone: Other DNA variants within this sample encode the same CDR3. The chain employs TRBV20-1 and TRBJ2-3; D gene unclear. The CDR3 is made up of 11 amino acids. Germline V gene lookup returns CDR1 DFQATT and CDR2 SNEGSKA (reference sequence). Trimming shortened V by 5 bases and J by 3 bases, and 6 bases separated the two germline ends. Here the CDR3 DNA reads TGCAGTGCTTCAGGTACAGATACGCAGTATTTT. Translated: CSASGTDTQYF.

The rearrangement joins TRBV10-1 to TRBJ2-5; weak D call: TRBD2 (6 bases). V lost 2 bases and J lost 5, with 12 bases in between. CDR3 length equals 14 residues. Germline assignment: CDR1 WNHNN and CDR2 SYGVQD (reference sequence). In nucleotides, the CDR3 is TGCGCCAGCAGTGAGGGCGGGGTGGAGGAGACCCAGTACTTC. Its translation: CASSEGGVEETQYF.

The chain couples TRBV28 to TRBJ1-6, with TRBD1 as a possible D gene (6 bases). The CDR3 has 15 residues. Trimming took 6 bases from V and 0 from J, leaving 9 bases between them. Germline lookup yields CDR1 MDHEN and CDR2 SYDVKM. Written as DNA, the CDR3 is TGTGCCAGCAGGACAGGCCGCTCCTATAATTCACCCCTCCACTTT. This translates into CASRTGRSYNSPLHF.

The count of this clone is one. The V and J genes are TRBV28 and TRBJ2-1; 8 bases agree with TRBD1. From germline, CDR1 is MDHEN and CDR2 SYDVKM. The CDR3 sequence is 16 residues long. The trim removed 4 bases at V and 4 bases at J, leaving 9 bases unmatched. CDR3 loop: CASSSRTGLGYNEQFF. As DNA, the CDR3 is TGTGCCAGCAGTTCCCGGACAGGGCTGGGGTACAATGAGCAGTTCTTC.

The genes are TRBV4-2 and TRBJ2-6; possibly TRBD2 for D (5 bases). V was trimmed by 2 bases and J by 0 bases, leaving 14 bases between them. From germline, CDR1 is LGHNA and CDR2 YNFKEQ. The CDR3 is 18 residues long. This CDR3 reads CASSQKAGLPSGANVLTF. CDR3 coding DNA: TGTGCCAGCAGCCAAAAGGCAGGACTCCCCTCTGGGGCCAACGTCCTGACTTTC.

The table lists this clone with a few counts. The chain carries TRBV20-1 and TRBJ2-7, with TRBD2 identical over 8 bases. Germline CDR1 DFQATT, CDR2 SNEGSKA (reference sequence). V was pared by 6 bases and J by 5 bases, with 3 bases of the junction left unmatched. The length of the CDR3 is 11 residues. CDR3 sequence reads: CSAGLVHEQYF. The CDR3 nucleotides read TGCAGTGCGGGACTAGTCCACGAGCAGTACTTC.

The chain links TRBV6-6 to TRBJ2-2, with 9 positions matching TRBD2. The CDR3 has 15 amino acids. The V segment lost 4 bases and the J segment 4 bases; nucleotides outside the gene matches: 4. Germline V lookup: CDR1 MNHNY, CDR2 SVGAGI (reference sequence). CDR3 loop: CASSSLAGFTGELFF. CDR3 in DNA: TGTGCCAGCAGTTCCCTAGCGGGATTCACCGGGGAGCTGTTTTTT.

This clone has just a few counts. The chain uses TRBV6-5 and TRBJ2-7; 11 bases match TRBD2. The CDR3 is made up of 15 amino acids. Germline trimming cut 2 bases from V and 7 bases from J; bases unmatched to any gene: 7. Germline V gives CDR1 MNHEY, CDR2 SVGAGI. The CDR3 loop is CASSYGLAGGGEQYF. CDR3 coding DNA: TGTGCCAGCAGTTACGGGCTAGCGGGAGGAGGGGAGCAGTACTTC.

This chain joins TRBV27 and TRBJ2-5; a weak D match, TRBD2 (5 bases). Germline CDR1 MNHEY, CDR2 SMNVEV (reference sequence). With 3 bases removed from V and 5 bases from J, the gap between germline ends came to 13 bases. This CDR3 is built from 14 residues. The CDR3, as DNA: TGTGCCAGCAGTTTTAGCCAGAGAGGGGAGACCCAGTACTTC. Translated: CASSFSQRGETQYF.

J is TRBJ1-2 and V is TRBV28; D not certain. Trimming removed 6 bases at V and 12 bases at J, with 14 bases between. This CDR3 is 11 amino acids long. Per the germline V gene, CDR1 is MDHEN and CDR2 is SYDVKM. In DNA form, the CDR3 reads TGTGCCAGCAGCCCGACGGAGGCTCACACCTTC. It codes for CASSPTEAHTF.

CDR3 residues: CASSQKETSYGYTF. CDR3 nucleotides: TGCGCCAGCAGTCAAAAGGAGACCAGCTATGGCTACACCTTC. The V gene is TRBV23-1, the J gene TRBJ1-2; D gene unclear. TRBV23-1 is placed among ORFs of uncertain function. The CDR3 has 14 residues. The V end lost 2 bases, the J end lost 4 bases, and 11 bases lay between the germline ends.

The rearrangement links TRBV28 to TRBJ1-2; possibly TRBD1 for D (6 bases). In germline, CDR1 is MDHEN, CDR2 SYDVKM. This CDR3 has 15 residues. Trimming left V 4 bases short and J 2 bases short, with 14 bases between. In DNA, the CDR3 is TGTGCCAGCAGTTGGGACGCTACAGGGAACTATGGCTACACCTTC. Translated, it gives CASSWDATGNYGYTF.

V is TRBV6-1 and J is TRBJ1-5; the D gene is possibly TRBD1 (6 bases). V was clipped by 2 bases and J by 4 bases, with 12 bases between them. Germline CDR1 is MNHNS and CDR2 is SASEGT. The CDR3 contains 15 residues. CDR3 residues: CASSENGGRNQPQHF. CDR3 DNA sequence: TGTGCCAGCAGTGAAAACGGGGGGCGGAATCAGCCCCAGCATTTT.

The J gene is TRBJ1-3, the V gene TRBV9; the match to TRBD1 covers 10 bases. Looked up from germline, CDR1 is SGDLS and CDR2 is YYNGEE. The trim removed 4 bases at V and 5 bases at J, leaving 15 bases unmatched. This CDR3 comprises 18 residues. CDR3 coding DNA: TGTGCCAGCAGCCCCGGTTCAACCAGGGACAGGGGAAGAAACACCATATATTTT. Residues: CASSPGSTRDRGRNTIYF. The whole variable domain, remainder taken from reference TRBV9 and TRBJ1-3, is DSGVTQTPKHLITATGQRVTLRCSPRSGDLSVYWYQQSLDQGLQFLIQYYNGEERAKGNILERFSAQQFPDLHSELNLSSLELGDSALYFCASSPGSTRDRGRNTIYFGEGSWLTVV.

The gene calls are TRBV6-5 and TRBJ1-1; TRBD1 aligns across 8 bases. The V and J ends lost 8 bases and 1 base, in that order; junction bases with no gene match: 9. This CDR3 region has 15 residues. The germline CDR1 and CDR2 sequences are MNHEY and SVGAGI. CDR3 sequence (DNA): TGTGCCAGCTTCCGCCCAGGGGGCGGGAACACTGAAGCTTTCTTT. Translation: CASFRPGGGNTEAFF.

This chain connects TRBV28 to TRBJ1-1; D is uncertain. In germline, CDR1 is MDHEN, CDR2 SYDVKM. CDR3 size: 12 residues. V gave up 11 bases and J gave up 5 bases, with 15 bases separating them. The CDR3 protein is CAAGAIRTEAFF. The CDR3 DNA is TGTGCCGCGGGAGCGATACGGACTGAAGCTTTCTTT.

This clone was detected only a few times. The rearrangement uses TRBV30 and TRBJ2-5, with a weak D call TRBD2 (5 bases). The germline V gene encodes CDR1 GTSNPN and CDR2 SVGIG (reference sequence). Trimming cost V 0 bases and J 5 bases, with 10 bases left between them. The CDR3 spans 13 residues. The CDR3: CAWSVSGKETQYF. The CDR3 DNA sequence: TGTGCCTGGAGTGTGTCGGGGAAGGAGACCCAGTACTTC.

The genes are TRBV5-1 and TRBJ1-1; a weak D match, TRBD1 (6 bases). CDR3 length: 14 amino acids. The V gene lost 0 bases and the J gene lost 6 bases, with 12 bases spanning the gap. CDR1 and CDR2 (germline): SGHRS, YFSETQ. The DNA for the CDR3 is TGCGCCAGCAGCTTGGCCCAGGGGCAGGCTGAAGCTTTCTTT. Residues: CASSLAQGQAEAFF.

The chain recombines TRBV28 with TRBJ1-5; 7 positions agree with TRBD1. This CDR3 is 15 amino acids long. CDR1 is MDHEN and CDR2 is SYDVKM in the germline V gene. V lost 3 bases to trimming and J lost 1 base; unmatched junction nucleotides: 3. CDR3 DNA sequence: TGTGCCAGCAGTTTCGCAGGGGGGAGCAATCAGCCCCAGCATTTT. Protein: CASSFAGGSNQPQHF.

The CDR3 DNA is TGCGCCAGCAGCTTGGAACCTAGCGGGGGGGGGTACGAGCAGTACTTC. This gives the protein CASSLEPSGGGYEQYF. This sequence joins TRBV5-1 and TRBJ2-7; 12 nucleotides line up with TRBD2. The germline gives CDR1 SGHRS, CDR2 YFSETQ. The CDR3 has 16 amino acids. After removal of 0 bases from V and 4 bases from J, the junction contained 5 bases not matched to a gene.

The chain joins TRBV11-3 to TRBJ1-2, with D unclear. Germline CDR1 SGHNT, CDR2 YENEEA. The V and J ends lost 2 bases and 2 bases respectively, with 6 bases between them. CDR3 length equals 13 residues. The CDR3 DNA is TGTGCCAGCAGCTTAAGCTGGAACTATGGCTACACCTTC. This translates into CASSLSWNYGYTF.

The chain links TRBV18 to TRBJ2-5, with 7 bases matching TRBD1. From germline, CDR1 is KGHSH and CDR2 LQKENI. The CDR3 runs to 13 residues. Trimming took 3 bases from V and 5 from J; bases not matched to a gene: 3. The DNA for the CDR3 is TGTGCCAGCTCACCCAGGGGGAGCGAGACCCAGTACTTC. It specifies CASSPRGSETQYF. The variable domain in full, completed from reference TRBV18 and TRBJ2-5, reads NAGVMQNPRHLVRRRGQEARLRCSPMKGHSHVYWYRQLPEEGLKFMVYLQKENIIDESGMPKERFSAEFPKEGPSILRIQQVVRGDSAAYFCASSPRGSETQYFGPGTRLLVL.